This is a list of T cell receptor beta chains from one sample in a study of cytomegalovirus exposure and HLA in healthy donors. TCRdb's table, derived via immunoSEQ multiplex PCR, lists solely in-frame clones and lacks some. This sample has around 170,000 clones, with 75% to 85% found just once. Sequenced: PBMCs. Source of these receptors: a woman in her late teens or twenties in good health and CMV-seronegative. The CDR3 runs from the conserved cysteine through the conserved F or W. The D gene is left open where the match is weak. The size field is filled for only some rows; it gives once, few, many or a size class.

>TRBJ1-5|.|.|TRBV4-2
CASSQDPGHENQPQHF
TGTGCCAGCAGCCAAGATCCGGGACACGAAAATCAGCCCCAGCATTTT
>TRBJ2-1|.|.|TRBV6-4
CASNEGDYNEQFF
TGTGCCAGCAACGAAGGGGATTACAATGAGCAGTTCTTC
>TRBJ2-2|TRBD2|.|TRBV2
CASTSGLNTGELFF
TGTGCCAGCACTAGCGGACTGAACACCGGGGAGCTGTTTTTT
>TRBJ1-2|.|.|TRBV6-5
CASSYGQGNYGYTF
TGTGCCAGCAGTTACGGGCAGGGAAACTATGGCTACACCTTC
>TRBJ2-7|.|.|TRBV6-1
CASSETQGYEQYF
TGTGCCAGCAGTGAAACTCAGGGTTACGAGCAGTACTTC
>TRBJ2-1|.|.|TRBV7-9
CASSLEGQARDEQFF
TGTGCCAGCAGCTTAGAGGGGCAGGCCCGGGATGAGCAGTTCTTC
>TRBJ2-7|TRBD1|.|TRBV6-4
CASTRTGSIDEQYF
TGTGCCAGCACCAGGACAGGGAGTATCGACGAGCAGTACTTC
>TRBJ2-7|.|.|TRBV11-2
CASSSSPAAGYEQYF
TGTGCCAGCAGCTCTAGCCCAGCCGCGGGGTACGAGCAGTACTTC
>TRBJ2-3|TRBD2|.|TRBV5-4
CASSLEVAGLTDTQYF
TGTGCCAGCAGCTTGGAGGTAGCGGGGTTAACAGATACGCAGTATTTT
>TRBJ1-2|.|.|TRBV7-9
CASSFRVEDGYTF
TGTGCCAGCAGCTTCCGGGTTGAGGATGGCTACACCTTC
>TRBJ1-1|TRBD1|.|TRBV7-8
CASSLPPGQGGTEAFF
TGTGCCAGCAGCTTACCCCCCGGACAGGGGGGCACTGAAGCTTTCTTT
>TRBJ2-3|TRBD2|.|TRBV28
CASSPGGVKTDTQYF
TGTGCCAGCAGCCCGGGAGGGGTAAAGACAGATACGCAGTATTTT
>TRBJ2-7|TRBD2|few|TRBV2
CASSELAGGELDF
TGTGCCAGCAGTGAACTAGCGGGAGGGGAACTGGACTTC
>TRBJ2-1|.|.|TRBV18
CASSVGGIYNEQFF
TGTGCCAGCTCCGTCGGAGGTATCTACAATGAGCAGTTCTTC
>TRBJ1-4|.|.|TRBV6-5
CASSYSPRVNNEKLFF
TGTGCCAGCAGTTACTCCCCGAGGGTTAATAATGAAAAACTGTTTTTT
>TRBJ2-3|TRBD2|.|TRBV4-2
CASSRTSGTDTQYF
TGTGCCAGCAGCCGCACTAGCGGCACAGATACGCAGTATTTT
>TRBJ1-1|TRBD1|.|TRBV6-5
CASSPDRTLKAFF
TGTGCCAGCAGCCCGGACAGGACCCTGAAAGCTTTCTTT
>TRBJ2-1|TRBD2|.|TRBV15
CATAPTSGMGNEQFF
TGTGCCACCGCCCCGACTAGCGGGATGGGGAATGAGCAGTTCTTC
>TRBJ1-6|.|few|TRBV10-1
CASRSSYNSPLHF
TGCGCCAGCAGGAGCTCCTATAATTCACCCCTCCACTTT
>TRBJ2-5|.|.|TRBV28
CASGDWGRGETQYF
TGTGCCAGCGGGGACTGGGGGAGAGGAGAGACCCAGTACTTC
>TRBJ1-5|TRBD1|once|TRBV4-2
CASSQDSTGRNQPQHF
TGTGCCAGCAGCCAAGATTCGACAGGGAGGAATCAGCCCCAGCATTTT
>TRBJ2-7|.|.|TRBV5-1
CASSPRAGPTYEQYF
TGCGCCAGCAGCCCCCGGGCAGGGCCAACCTACGAGCAGTACTTC
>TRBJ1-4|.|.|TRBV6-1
CASSDHRPVMLFF
TGTGCCAGCAGTGATCACAGACCGGTAATGCTGTTTTTT
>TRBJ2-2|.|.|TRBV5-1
CASSFLYSGTGELFF
TGCGCCAGCAGCTTTTTGTATTCGGGGACCGGGGAGCTGTTTTTT
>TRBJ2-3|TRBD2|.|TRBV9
CASSVVVGGGTDTQYF
TGTGCCAGCAGCGTAGTAGTGGGGGGGGGCACAGATACGCAGTATTTT
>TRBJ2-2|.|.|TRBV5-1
CASSITIPSDTGELFF
TGCGCCAGCAGCATCACAATCCCTAGCGACACCGGGGAGCTGTTTTTT
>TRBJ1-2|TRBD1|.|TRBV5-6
CASIRTGGDYGYTF
TGTGCCAGCATCCGGACAGGGGGCGACTATGGCTACACCTTC
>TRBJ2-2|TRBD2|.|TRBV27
CASSFRVAGVTGELFF
TGTGCCAGCAGTTTTAGGGTAGCGGGAGTCACCGGGGAGCTGTTTTTT
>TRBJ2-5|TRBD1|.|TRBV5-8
CASSLIQGQGQETQYF
TGTGCCAGCAGCTTGATCCAAGGACAGGGCCAAGAGACCCAGTACTTC
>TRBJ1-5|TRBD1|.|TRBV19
CASSSYRGPPQPQHF
TGTGCCAGTAGTTCATACAGGGGCCCCCCACAGCCCCAGCATTTT
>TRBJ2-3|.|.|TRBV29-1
CSVDGRDGFTDTQYF
TGCAGCGTTGATGGGCGGGACGGATTCACAGATACGCAGTATTTT
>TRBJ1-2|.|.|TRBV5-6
CASSWASGIPTPYGYTF
TGTGCCAGCAGCTGGGCCTCCGGGATACCGACTCCCTATGGCTACACCTTC
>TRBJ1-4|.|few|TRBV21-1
CASSGPGTGGPGEKLFF
TGTGCCAGCAGCGGTCCCGGGACAGGGGGCCCGGGCGAAAAACTGTTTTTT
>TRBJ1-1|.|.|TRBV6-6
CASSVTEPHTEAFF
TGTGCCAGCAGTGTCACGGAGCCCCACACTGAAGCTTTCTTT
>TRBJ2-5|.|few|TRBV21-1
CASSHERGRQETQYF
TGTGCCAGCAGCCATGAGCGGGGGCGACAAGAGACCCAGTACTTC
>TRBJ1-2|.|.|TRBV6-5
CASSYQQGLDGYTF
TGTGCCAGCAGTTACCAACAGGGTCTTGATGGCTACACCTTC
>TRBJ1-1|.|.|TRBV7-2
CASSLFLQVSTEAFF
TGTGCCAGCAGCTTATTTCTACAGGTTTCCACTGAAGCTTTCTTT
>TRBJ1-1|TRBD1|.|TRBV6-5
CASSYAYRGRDTEAFF
TGTGCCAGCAGTTACGCATACAGGGGCCGTGACACTGAAGCTTTCTTT
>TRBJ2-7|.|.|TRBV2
CASRGSGEEQYF
TGTGCCAGCAGAGGCTCGGGAGAGGAGCAGTACTTC
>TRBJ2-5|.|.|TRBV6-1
CASSAQVYQETQYF
TGTGCCAGCAGTGCCCAGGTCTACCAAGAGACCCAGTACTTC
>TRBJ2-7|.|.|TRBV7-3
CASSPNSYEQYF
TGTGCCAGCAGCCCCAATAGCTACGAGCAGTACTTC
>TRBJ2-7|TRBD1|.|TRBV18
CASSSGQGAYYEQYF
TGTGCCAGCTCCTCGGGACAGGGGGCTTACTACGAGCAGTACTTC
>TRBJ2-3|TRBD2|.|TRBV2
CASSRLAGGDGLF
TGTGCCAGCAGTAGACTAGCGGGGGGCGACGGACTTTTT
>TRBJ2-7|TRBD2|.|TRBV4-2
CASSPLDTPGLANPEQYF
TGTGCCAGCAGCCCTCTCGACACCCCGGGACTAGCAAATCCCGAGCAGTACTTC
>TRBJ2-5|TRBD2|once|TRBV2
CASSEWASGAQETQYF
TGTGCCAGCAGTGAATGGGCTAGCGGGGCGCAAGAGACCCAGTACTTC
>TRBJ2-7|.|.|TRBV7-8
CASSLESSLYEQYF
TGTGCCAGCAGCTTAGAGTCTAGTCTCTACGAGCAGTACTTC
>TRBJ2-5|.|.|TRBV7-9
CASSSSSETQYF
TGTGCCAGCAGCTCCTCCTCAGAGACCCAGTACTTC
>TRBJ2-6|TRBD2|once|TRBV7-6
CASSPETSGVLTGANVLTF
TGTGCCAGCAGCCCAGAGACTAGCGGGGTATTGACTGGGGCCAACGTCCTGACTTTC
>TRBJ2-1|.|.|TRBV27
CASIPQGPHNEQFF
TGTGCCAGCATCCCTCAGGGTCCCCACAATGAGCAGTTCTTC
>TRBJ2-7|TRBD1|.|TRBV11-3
CASSPGQGATYEQYF
TGTGCCAGCAGCCCGGGACAGGGGGCAACCTACGAGCAGTACTTC
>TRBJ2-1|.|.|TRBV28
CASSLYRGGNNEQFF
TGTGCCAGCAGTTTATACCGGGGTGGGAACAATGAGCAGTTCTTC
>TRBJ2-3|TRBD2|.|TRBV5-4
CASVRAGGPDTQYF
TGTGCCAGCGTTAGAGCGGGGGGGCCAGATACGCAGTATTTT